The TCR beta chain under discussion was sequenced for a study of blood T cell repertoires in COVID-19. The CDR3 has 13 amino acids. Germline V CDR1 and CDR2: MNHEY, SVGAGI. Trimming took 6 bases from V and 0 from J, leaving 6 bases between them. The authors' processing: From reference gene primer amplification, estimates of nucleated cell counts were derived. Generated by immunoSEQ multiplex PCR, the TCRdb table keeps only in-frame clones and is missing some. The V and J calls and clone size were taken over from that table, and D and trimming were inferred from the DNA. The data show fewer than 40,000 clones, roughly 85% seen once.

The receptor comes from a human donor in a cohort sampled during active COVID-19. Sequencing was performed on peripheral blood. J is TRBJ1-3 and V is TRBV6-5, with D unclear. The CDR3 region is CASRFLSGNTIYF. CDR3 coding DNA: TGTGCCAGCAGGTTCCTCTCTGGAAACACCATATATTTT.